These T cell receptor beta chains were read from a single sample in a study of blood T cell repertoires in COVID-19. TCRdb keeps only in-frame clones here, not all; method: immunoSEQ multiplex PCR. The repertoire consists of around 16,000 clones, with 85% to 90% occurring once and the leading ten covering less than 25%. The sequenced sample consisted of peripheral blood. These receptors originate from a man aged 55 to 70 with acute or convalescent COVID-19. Each CDR3 is given with its conserved first and last residue. D genes are given only for firm matches. Size is stated for part of the rows, as once, few or many counts, or as a class when the clone is expanded.

>NA|TRBV7-3|TRBD1|TRBJ2-5
CASSPSQQGPTGTQYF
TGTGCCAGCAGCCCCAGCCAACAGGGGCCCACCGGGACCCAGTACTTC
>NA|TRBV4-1|NA|TRBJ1-1
CASSQGVQDPAFF
TGCGCCAGCAGCCAAGGAGTACAGGATCCAGCTTTCTTT
>once|TRBV5-4|NA|TRBJ2-3
CASRLGTTSSTDTQYF
TGTGCCAGCAGGCTCGGGACAACTTCTAGCACAGATACGCAGTATTTT
>once|TRBV28|NA|TRBJ1-5
CASSDKKTVYSNQPQHF
TGTGCCAGCAGTGACAAAAAGACAGTTTATAGCAATCAGCCCCAGCATTTT
>NA|TRBV10-3|TRBD2|TRBJ2-3
CARGTSGTDTQYF
TGTGCCCGAGGGACTAGCGGAACAGATACGCAGTATTTT
>NA|TRBV6-1|NA|TRBJ1-1
CASSEMGGRRTEAFF
TGTGCCAGCAGTGAAATGGGGGGAAGGAGAACTGAAGCTTTCTTT
>NA|TRBV4-2|TRBD1|TRBJ2-6
CASSTRTGFGSSGANVLTF
TGTGCCAGCAGCACCCGGACAGGGTTTGGTAGCTCTGGGGCCAACGTCCTGACTTTC
>NA|TRBV9|TRBD1|TRBJ2-2
CASSLKPRQGSAGELFF
TGTGCCAGCAGCCTTAAACCGAGACAGGGATCGGCCGGGGAGCTGTTTTTT
>NA|TRBV3-1/TRBV3-2|NA|TRBJ1-5
CASSQGLPGYESNQPQHF
TGTGCCAGCAGCCAGGGCCTCCCGGGATACGAATCAAATCAGCCCCAGCATTTT
>NA|TRBV7-9|NA|TRBJ2-2
CASSLPGRGLSNTGELFF
TGTGCCAGCAGCTTACCCGGACGGGGACTTTCGAACACCGGGGAGCTGTTTTTT
>NA|TRBV6-4|NA|TRBJ2-3
CASSSGTDTQYF
TGTGCCAGCAGTTCGGGTACAGATACGCAGTATTTT
>NA|TRBV3-1/TRBV3-2|TRBD2|TRBJ2-3
CASSRTSSGTSTDTQYF
TGTGCCAGCAGCCGCACCTCTAGCGGTACGAGTACAGATACGCAGTATTTT
>NA|TRBV3-1/TRBV3-2|NA|TRBJ2-1
CASSQGRRGFNEQFF
TGTGCCAGCAGCCAAGGGAGGAGGGGTTTCAATGAGCAGTTCTTC
>NA|TRBV9|NA|TRBJ2-1
CASSILSGEQFF
TGTGCCAGCAGCATTCTCTCAGGTGAGCAGTTCTTC
>NA|TRBV7-2|TRBD2|TRBJ2-3
CASSGRASTDTQYF
TGTGCCAGCAGCGGGAGGGCGAGCACAGATACGCAGTATTTT
>NA|TRBV6-5|TRBD2|TRBJ2-1
CASSRLAGVNNEQFF
TGTGCCAGCAGTCGACTAGCGGGAGTTAACAATGAGCAGTTCTTC
>NA|TRBV27|TRBD1|TRBJ2-5
CASSNTGGRSGQETQYF
TGTGCCAGCAGTAACACAGGGGGTAGGAGCGGGCAAGAGACCCAGTACTTC
>NA|TRBV5-1|NA|TRBJ1-3
CASRSDATSGNTIYF
TGCGCCAGCAGAAGCGACGCAACCTCTGGAAACACCATATATTTT
>NA|TRBV6-5|NA|TRBJ2-7
CASSYSGGPMSYEQYF
TGTGCCAGCAGTTACTCGGGGGGGCCTATGTCCTACGAGCAGTACTTC
>NA|TRBV5-1|TRBD1|TRBJ2-1
CASSLGQGAYNEQFF
TGCGCCAGCAGCTTGGGGCAGGGGGCGTACAATGAGCAGTTCTTC
>NA|TRBV27|NA|TRBJ2-1
CASSFSGDEQFF
TGTGCCAGCAGTTTCAGTGGAGATGAGCAGTTCTTC
>NA|TRBV11-3|NA|TRBJ2-2
CASSLGGLAGTGELFF
TGTGCCAGCAGCTTAGGTGGCTTAGCCGGCACCGGGGAGCTGTTTTTT
>NA|TRBV29-1|NA|TRBJ1-2
CSVDSRGINYGYTF
TGCAGCGTTGATAGCAGGGGAATTAACTATGGCTACACCTTC
>NA|TRBV30|TRBD1|TRBJ1-5
CAWDHGTGLLQPQHF
TGTGCCTGGGATCACGGGACAGGTCTTTTGCAGCCCCAGCATTTT
>NA|TRBV6-5|TRBD1|TRBJ2-2
CASSRQGRNTGELFF
TGTGCCAGCAGTCGACAGGGTCGGAACACCGGGGAGCTGTTTTTT
>NA|TRBV18|NA|TRBJ2-7
CASSPGRGLSYEQYF
TGTGCCAGCTCACCAGGGAGGGGGTTGTCCTACGAGCAGTACTTC
>NA|TRBV11-2|NA|TRBJ2-7
CASSLAFDPGVYEQYF
TGTGCCAGCAGCTTGGCTTTTGATCCAGGGGTATACGAGCAGTACTTC
>NA|TRBV5-1|TRBD2|TRBJ2-2
CASSFTSGESGELFF
TGCGCCAGCAGCTTCACTAGCGGGGAGTCCGGGGAGCTGTTTTTT
>NA|TRBV11-2|TRBD1|TRBJ2-5
CASSPWDRGQETQYF
TGTGCCAGCAGCCCCTGGGACAGGGGACAAGAGACCCAGTACTTC
>NA|TRBV5-4|TRBD2|TRBJ2-2
CASSLKLAGGSDGELFF
TGTGCCAGCAGCTTGAAACTAGCGGGAGGATCGGACGGGGAGCTGTTTTTT
>few|TRBV9|NA|TRBJ2-3
CASSGHLPSTDTQYF
TGTGCCAGCAGCGGACATTTGCCTAGCACAGATACGCAGTATTTT
>NA|TRBV10-3|TRBD2|TRBJ2-5
CAISVGGEETQYF
TGTGCCATCAGTGTTGGGGGGGAGGAGACCCAGTACTTC
>NA|TRBV5-1|TRBD1|TRBJ1-1
CASSSGRGRMNTEAFF
TGCGCCAGCAGCTCCGGAAGGGGGCGCATGAACACTGAAGCTTTCTTT
>NA|TRBV6-1|NA|TRBJ1-1
CASSDPGRTEAFF
TGTGCCAGCAGTGACCCAGGGCGTACCGAAGCTTTCTTT
>NA|TRBV5-8|TRBD2|TRBJ2-5
CASSRGTSGGYWETQYF
TGTGCCAGCAGCCGGGGGACTAGCGGGGGCTATTGGGAGACCCAGTACTTC
>NA|TRBV6-4|NA|TRBJ2-2
CASSDAPGTGELFF
TGTGCCAGCAGTGACGCTCCGGGGACCGGGGAGCTGTTTTTT
>NA|TRBV27|TRBD1|TRBJ1-4
CASGGQGFATNEKLFF
TGTGCCAGTGGGGGACAGGGCTTTGCAACTAATGAAAAACTGTTTTTT
>NA|TRBV7-9|TRBD2|TRBJ2-2
CASSLGLAETGELFF
TGTGCCAGCAGCTTAGGTCTAGCGGAAACCGGGGAGCTGTTTTTT
>NA|TRBV19|TRBD1|TRBJ1-5
CASNLNRGQPQHF
TGTGCCAGTAATTTGAACAGGGGACAGCCCCAGCATTTT
>NA|TRBV7-8|TRBD1|TRBJ1-2
CASSLGGGAYGYTF
TGTGCCAGCAGCTTAGGAGGGGGCGCCTATGGCTACACCTTC
>NA|TRBV6-1|NA|TRBJ2-2
CASSGGRFLSIPGELFF
TGTGCCAGCAGTGGGGGCAGGTTCCTTTCCATCCCCGGGGAGCTGTTTTTT
>NA|TRBV28|TRBD1|TRBJ1-4
CASSRRAGQGEKLFF
TGTGCCAGCAGCCGAAGGGCCGGACAGGGTGAAAAACTGTTTTTT